These T cell receptor beta chains were read from a single sample in a study of cytomegalovirus exposure and HLA in healthy donors. Produced via immunoSEQ multiplex PCR; TCRdb's table is partial and in-frame only. The table shows around 98,000 clones, with roughly nine tenths occurring only once. The sample taken for sequencing was PBMCs. These receptors originate from a woman aged 30 to 39 in good health and CMV-seronegative. Each CDR3 is given without its conserved first and last residue.

14 TRBV28 ASTKNLAGGTDTQY
14 TRBV4-2 ASSQEPGLFTDTQY
9 TRBV9 ASSGLQGYT
14 TRBV6-5 ASSYSNALSSYEQY
12 TRBV28 ASSLAAGTGELF
12 TRBV23-1 ASSPEGVNEKLF
17 TRBV7-6 ASSSRVAGGTSSYNEQF
13 TRBV7-9 ASSLEVGGVLGYT
15 TRBV19 ASSINVPGQGASEAF
14 TRBV7-2 ASSFRRGRGTGELF